This T cell receptor beta chain appears in the sequencing data of a study of blood T cells in healthy people across ages (dated by TCRdb to between 2015 and 2017). Broadly, across the study: Template switching captured roughly one uniquely barcoded TCR beta cDNA molecule per two T cells in model experiments. Age-related changes in TCR beta repertoire diversity were measured in the study by deep sequencing normalized with unique cDNA molecular identifiers. The donors were divided into four age groups: young (average about 15 years), middle-aged (almost 40), aged (around 59) and long-lived (roughly 88). To avoid experimental bias, donors of different ages were distributed randomly across sequencing lanes. The study analyzed two additional independent replicas of 1 million unique cDNA reads from the same blood draw for two donors, one aged 18 to 29 and one aged 80 or older.

Donors were a few dozen systemically healthy Caucasian individuals from Russia aged 6 to 90 years. Each donor gave ten milliliters of peripheral blood, collected into EDTA-treated Vacutainer tubes. PBMCs were isolated by Ficoll-Paque density-gradient centrifugation, with at least 7 million obtained per sample. Total RNA was extracted from PBMCs with Trizol reagent, with at least 6 micrograms obtained per sample. For every donor, an aliquot of PBMCs went through flow cytometry to measure the percentages of naive CD45RAhigh/CD27high T cells. Overall study results and their limits: The long-lived group showed more naive CD4+ T cells, fewer expanded clones and increased TCR diversity than the aged group, suggesting age selection. A strong correlation was found between observed TCR beta diversity and the percentage of naive T cells measured by flow cytometry. As age increased, observed TCR beta diversity per million T cells dropped in a roughly linear way, and a significant reduction was already evident by age roughly 40. Donor CMV infection status was unknown, potentially confounding age-related changes in expanded clonotypes. Conclusive comparison of naive and antigen-experienced compartments was prevented by the profiling of bulk unsorted PBMCs. Estimates of total diversity from one million sequenced T cells were regarded as lower bounds and underestimates.

Receptor libraries were prepared by 5' RACE. This sample was sequenced with an Illumina HiSeq 2500. A second PCR of roughly 6 to 11 cycles was run with a J-beta primer mix and a sample-barcoded 5' primer. A template-switch 5' adaptor carrying 12 random nucleotides introduced a unique molecular identifier onto each TCR beta cDNA molecule. Each sample yielded at least 2.5 million CDR3-containing paired-end reads. First-strand cDNA was synthesized from all RNA with the Mint cDNA synthesis kit, primed by a TRBC-specific oligonucleotide. All cDNA was treated with uracil-DNA glycosylase and then went through a first 18-cycle PCR with the universal primers M1SS and BC2_uni_R. Per the original workflow: Normalization of each sample was performed by random selection of 1 million high-quality reads, each carrying a distinct molecular identifier. Instead of being binned into consensus sequences, reads with shared molecular identifiers were discarded. MiTCR, with a Q25 quality threshold and the strictest error-elimination algorithm, was used for CDR3 identification, clonotype clustering and error correction. Lower-bound total TCR beta diversity was estimated with a nonparametric unseen species model using Euler transformation. TCRdb reworked the public reads: Q25 trimming with fastp, MiXCR clone assembly, productive beta chains retained. When rows share a CDR3 protein, they turn into one entry using the most common DNA and genes. The V and J calls and clone size are TCRdb's, not the authors'. The sample includes hundreds of thousands of distinct CDR3 sequences, with 56% observed a single time. About 26% of the sample is taken by the ten largest.

As for this clonotype: Its binding antigen is unknown. There are no base qualities to consult, and no much larger clone falls within one base.

Trimming accounts for 6 bases at V and 0 bases at J, while the number of junction bases matched to no gene is 16. The CDR3 starts with the cysteine, ends with the phenylalanine, and has 19 residues. This entry keeps only the CDR3 DNA: 57 bases, framed from base 1. CDR1 and CDR2, looked up from the germline V gene (reference sequence), are DFQATT and SNEGSKA. The clonotype originates from a middle-aged man in good health. Material: blood. The rearrangement joined TRBV20-1 to TRBJ2-1; 11 bases in the junction line up with TRBD2. The CDR3 is CSATTSGIRVGSSYNEQFF. The nucleotide sequence is TGCAGTGCCACGACTAGCGGGATTAGAGTGGGGAGCTCCTACAATGAGCAGTTCTTC.